This TCR beta chain originates from a study of cytomegalovirus exposure and HLA in healthy donors. About the study: Around 200 million T cells yielded 117 million unique TCR beta sequences, as an earlier analysis found. Study conclusions and caveats: Later analysis suggested most CMV-associated TCR beta chains were HLA-restricted. CMV serostatus alone was available as immune exposure information. The study labeled more than 150 TCR beta chains cytomegalovirus-associated.

Notes on this clone: Its antigen is currently unknown.

Between the trimmed V and J ends, which lost 8 bases and 5 bases, there was a span of 15 bases. The CDR3 covers 13 residues. CDR1 and CDR2 (germline): SNHLY, FYNNEI. PCR amplification relied on 60 Vbeta primers (plus 13 Jbeta primers). Here immunoSEQ multiplex PCR was the method, and the copy in TCRdb shows in-frame clones only, minus some. The listing records under 150,000 clones. This TCR came from a woman aged 55-69 years in good health and CMV-seronegative. The specimen sequenced was PBMCs. The J gene is TRBJ1-1, the V gene TRBV2; tentative D call: TRBD1 (5 bases). This chain's CDR3 is CASGRGGGTEAFF. The CDR3 DNA sequence: TGTGCCAGCGGCCGGGGGGGAGGGACTGAAGCTTTCTTT.